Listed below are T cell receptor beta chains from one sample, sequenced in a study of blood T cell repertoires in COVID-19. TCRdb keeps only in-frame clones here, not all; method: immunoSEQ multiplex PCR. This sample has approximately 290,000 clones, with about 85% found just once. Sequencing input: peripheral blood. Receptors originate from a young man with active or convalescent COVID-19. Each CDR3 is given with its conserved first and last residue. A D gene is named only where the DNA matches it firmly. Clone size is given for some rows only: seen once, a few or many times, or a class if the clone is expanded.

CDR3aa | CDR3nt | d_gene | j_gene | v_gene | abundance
CASMLGGNTIYF | TGTGCCAGCATGCTAGGTGGAAACACCATATATTTT | . | TRBJ1-3 | TRBV6-5 | .
CATSDLRQGARDTQYF | TGTGCCACCAGTGATTTGCGACAGGGGGCTAGAGATACGCAGTATTTT | TRBD1 | TRBJ2-3 | TRBV24-1 | .
CSVARTGMGNGYTF | TGCAGCGTTGCCCGGACAGGGATGGGGAATGGCTACACCTTC | TRBD1 | TRBJ1-2 | TRBV29-1 | .
CASSRPQGSGANVLTF | TGTGCCAGCAGCCGGCCCCAGGGGTCCGGGGCCAACGTCCTGACTTTC | . | TRBJ2-6 | TRBV4-2 | .
CASKPRTGASYGYTF | TGTGCCTCAAAACCCAGAACAGGAGCCTCCTATGGCTACACCTTC | . | TRBJ1-2 | TRBV27 | .
CSGWTSGYNEQFF | TGCAGCGGTTGGACTAGCGGTTACAATGAGCAGTTCTTC | TRBD2 | TRBJ2-1 | TRBV29-1 | .
CAWSPKRERCSYNEQFF | TGTGCCTGGAGTCCGAAGCGGGAGAGGTGCTCCTACAATGAGCAGTTCTTC | TRBD2 | TRBJ2-1 | TRBV30 | .
CASRTSGGVEQFF | TGCGCCAGCAGAACTAGCGGGGGGGTTGAGCAGTTCTTC | TRBD2 | TRBJ2-1 | TRBV5-1 | .
CASSFSYPAQGLSSYNSPLHF | TGTGCCAGCAGTTTCTCCTACCCCGCACAGGGGCTAAGCTCCTATAATTCACCCCTCCACTTT | TRBD1 | TRBJ1-6 | TRBV27 | .
CASSFERGSSYEQYF | TGTGCCAGCAGCTTTGAGCGGGGCTCCTCCTACGAGCAGTACTTC | TRBD2 | TRBJ2-7 | TRBV5-4 | .
CASGPPTGVEGYTF | TGTGCTAGTGGCCCCCCGACAGGGGTGGAGGGCTACACCTTC | TRBD1 | TRBJ1-2 | TRBV12-5 | once
CASSSGDRGYEQYF | TGCGCCAGCAGCAGCGGGGACAGGGGATACGAGCAGTACTTC | TRBD1 | TRBJ2-7 | TRBV5-1 | .
CASSYHRDTEAFF | TGTGCCAGCAGTTATCACCGGGATACTGAAGCTTTCTTT | . | TRBJ1-1 | TRBV6-4 | .
CASSVQENYGYTF | TGTGCCAGCAGTGTACAGGAAAACTATGGCTACACCTTC | . | TRBJ1-2 | TRBV2 | .
CASSVVPDEQFF | TGTGCCAGCAGCGTAGTCCCAGATGAGCAGTTCTTC | . | TRBJ2-1 | TRBV9 | .
CASSQAAYQPKKYF | TGCGCCAGCAGCCAAGCCGCCTACCAACCCAAGAAATATTTT | . | TRBJ1-4 | TRBV4-3 | .
CASSLPRTGGNWEQYF | TGTGCCAGCAGTTTACCACGGACAGGGGGCAATTGGGAGCAGTACTTC | TRBD1 | TRBJ2-7 | TRBV27 | .
CASSPSRGGNIQYF | TGTGCCAGCTCACCGTCCAGGGGTGGGAACATTCAGTACTTC | . | TRBJ2-4 | TRBV18 | .
CASSATGWNGYTF | TGCGCCAGCAGCGCGACAGGGTGGAATGGCTACACCTTC | TRBD1 | TRBJ1-2 | TRBV5-1 | .
CASSSRGGGGYEQYF | TGTGCCAGCAGTTCTCGAGGGGGCGGAGGCTACGAGCAGTACTTC | TRBD1 | TRBJ2-7 | TRBV28 | .
CATSSATSGRPNEQFF | TGTGCCACCAGCAGTGCCACTAGCGGGAGACCCAATGAGCAGTTCTTC | TRBD2 | TRBJ2-1 | TRBV15 | .
CASSIRNTEAFF | TGTGCCAGTAGTATCCGGAACACTGAAGCTTTCTTT | . | TRBJ1-1 | TRBV19 | .
CASSRASGVRHEQFF | TGTGCCAGTAGTAGAGCTAGCGGGGTCCGTCATGAGCAGTTCTTC | TRBD2 | TRBJ2-1 | TRBV19 | .
CASSMYGETHGYTF | TGTGCCAGTAGTATGTACGGGGAGACACATGGCTACACCTTC | . | TRBJ1-2 | TRBV19 | .
CASTYSRGTNEKLFF | TGTGCCAGCACGTATTCGCGGGGGACTAATGAAAAACTGTTTTTT | . | TRBJ1-4 | TRBV2 | .
CASRITGTGGGYEQYF | TGTGCCAGCAGAATAACCGGGACAGGGGGCGGCTACGAGCAGTACTTC | TRBD1 | TRBJ2-7 | TRBV27 | .
CASSQETGTVLSGYTF | TGTGCCAGCAGCCAAGAGACTGGGACAGTTCTATCCGGCTACACCTTC | TRBD1 | TRBJ1-2 | TRBV3-1/TRBV3-2 | .
CASSLARAYEQYF | TGCGCCAGCAGCTTGGCCAGGGCCTACGAGCAGTACTTC | . | TRBJ2-7 | TRBV5-1 | .
CASSYDRGGPQHF | TGTGCCAGCAGTTACGACAGGGGGGGGCCCCAGCATTTT | TRBD1 | TRBJ1-5 | TRBV6-5 | .
CASSLAGGRDTQYF | TGTGCCAGCAGCCTAGCGGGGGGGAGAGATACGCAGTATTTT | TRBD2 | TRBJ2-3 | TRBV7-9 | once
CASSEQGTGLNSPLHF | TGTGCCAGCAGTGAACAAGGGACAGGGCTTAATTCACCCCTCCACTTT | TRBD1 | TRBJ1-6 | TRBV6-1 | few
CASMGRYSYEQYF | TGTGCCAGTATGGGCAGGTACTCCTACGAGCAGTACTTC | . | TRBJ2-7 | TRBV19 | .
CASSEWGANTEAFF | TGTGCCAGCAGTGAATGGGGCGCTAACACTGAAGCTTTCTTT | . | TRBJ1-1 | TRBV2 | .
CASRNRDSYEQYF | TGTGCCAGCAGAAACCGGGACAGCTACGAGCAGTACTTC | TRBD1 | TRBJ2-7 | TRBV7-2 | many
CASRHGTGSGNTIYF | TGTGCCAGCAGGCACGGGACAGGGTCTGGAAACACCATATATTTT | TRBD1 | TRBJ1-3 | TRBV7-9 | .
CASSPHTGGSYEQYF | TGTGCCAGCAGTCCCCACACAGGAGGGTCCTACGAGCAGTACTTC | . | TRBJ2-7 | TRBV28 | .